This T cell receptor beta chain appears in the sequencing data of a study of Ad26.COV2.S vaccination and SARS-CoV-2 variants. Turning to the study itself: Intramuscular Ad26.COV2.S doses were given once or twice, 56 days apart.

The germline V gene has CDR1 SNHLY and CDR2 FYNNEI. Trimming cost V 8 bases and J 3 bases; bases outside gene matches: 11. The CDR3 covers 15 residues. Method: immunoSEQ multiplex PCR; TCRdb's copy keeps in-frame clones and lacks some. The data contain approximately 400,000 clones, more than 75% of them seen just once; the ten biggest clones take up around 3.3%. Treatment meaning: some 20 received Ad26.COV2.S at low or high dose, single or two shots; about 5 received placebo; per-sample allocation not given. The investigators took samples on day 63 after the first vaccine or placebo injection. Note on this clone: What it recognizes is unknown.

Study-wide points: Total T cell responses were possibly underestimated by TCR breadth and depth analyses.

This material consisted of peripheral blood, taken in a trial of Ad26.COV2.S vaccine versus placebo. The V call is TRBV2, the J call TRBJ1-2; 8 positions match TRBD1. This clonotype was sampled from a person aged 18-60 years who received the Ad26.COV2.S COVID-19 vaccine or a placebo. The CDR3 here is CASQELRGRDYGYTF. As DNA, the CDR3 is TGTGCCAGCCAAGAACTCAGGGGGCGCGACTATGGCTACACCTTC.